The 26 T cell receptor beta chains listed next were all sequenced from one sample in a study of T-cell memory formation after mild COVID-19. TCRdb independently ran MiXCR on the 5' RACE reads; one entry per CDR3 protein. The sample lists some 440,000 distinct CDR3 sequences, nearly 25% occurring once. The sequenced sample was PBMCs or a T cell subset sorted from them (not recorded which). These receptors all come from an adult woman who had mild COVID-19 (a few samples of this study predate the infection). Cell type and time point are not known.

This clonotype was counted ten times or more. This sequence joins TRBV12-3 or TRBV12-4 and TRBJ2-7; D is ambiguous. The V and J ends lost 6 bases and 2 bases respectively, with 5 bases between them. This CDR3 contains 11 residues. The CDR3 DNA follows: TGTGCCAGCAGCGCAGCCTACGAGCAGTACTTC. Amino acid sequence: CASSAAYEQYF.

This clonotype was counted a few times. The chain recombines TRBV5-1 with TRBJ2-3; weak D call: TRBD1 (5 bases). Deletions cut 3 bases from V and 1 base from J, with 9 bases between. There are 14 residues in the CDR3. Germline values: CDR1 SGHRS, CDR2 YFSETQ. The CDR3 sequence: CASSSSTGTDTQYF. The CDR3 DNA follows: TGCGCCAGCAGCTCTTCGACAGGCACAGATACGCAGTATTTT.

This clonotype was seen more than once but under ten times. The J gene is TRBJ2-2, the V gene TRBV7-6; a possible D gene is TRBD1 (6 bases). The germline V and J ends were trimmed by 1 base and 5 bases, with 14 bases remaining between them. From germline, CDR1 is SGHVS and CDR2 FNYEAQ. The CDR3 covers 16 residues. The CDR3 here is CASSLVIRGRTGELFF. In nucleotides, the CDR3 is TGTGCCAGCAGCTTAGTTATCAGGGGACGGACCGGGGAGCTGTTTTTT.

In DNA, the CDR3 is TGTGCCAGCAGTTATTCTCGATTACCCACCCAAGAGACCCAGTACTTC. This codes for CASSYSRLPTQETQYF. The chain couples TRBV12-3 or TRBV12-4 to TRBJ2-5; D gene unclear. The V end lost 4 bases, the J end lost 1 base, and 16 bases lay between the germline ends. The CDR3 sequence is 16 residues long.

The table lists this clonotype with a count of one. The V call is TRBV19, the J call TRBJ2-7, with 8 bases fitting TRBD1. Germline values: CDR1 LNHDA, CDR2 SQIVND (reference sequence). This CDR3 comprises 14 residues. V lost 5 bases and J lost 6; bases outside the gene matches: 9. DNA for the CDR3: TGTGCCAGTAGTGGGACAGGAATCCTAGGCGAGCAGTACTTC. Translating it yields CASSGTGILGEQYF. Full variable domain (missing parts from reference TRBV19 and TRBJ2-7): DGGITQSPKYLFRKEGQNVTLSCEQNLNHDAMYWYRQDPGQGLRLIYYSQIVNDFQKGDIAEGYSVSREKKESFPLTVTSAQKNPTAFYLCASSGTGILGEQYFGPGTRLTVT.

This clonotype was counted a few times. The V gene is TRBV7-8, the J gene TRBJ2-7; D call uncertain. Germline loops: CDR1 SGHVS, CDR2 FQNEAQ. V was clipped by 1 base and J by 1 base, with 11 bases between them. CDR3 length equals 15 residues. The CDR3 DNA is TGTGCCAGCAGCTTAGACCCCCGCCGTTCCTACGAGCAGTACTTC. Protein: CASSLDPRRSYEQYF.

The V call is TRBV5-1, the J call TRBJ1-2; a weak D match, TRBD1 (5 bases). Germline V gives CDR1 SGHRS, CDR2 YFSETQ. The CDR3 has 14 residues. V was shortened by 4 bases and J by 3 bases, with 13 bases between the two germline ends. The CDR3 DNA reads TGCGCCAGCAGCGGCGGGGGAGGAGACTATGGCTACACCTTC. It translates to CASSGGGGDYGYTF.

The V and J genes are TRBV4-2 and TRBJ2-7; tentative D call: TRBD2 (6 bases). Trimming shortened V by 0 bases and J by 1 base, and 10 bases separated the two germline ends. Per germline, CDR1 LGHNA and CDR2 YNFKEQ. This CDR3 is 15 amino acids long. The DNA for the CDR3 is TGTGCCAGCAGCCAAGAAGGAGGGCTTTCCTACGAGCAGTACTTC. This gives the protein CASSQEGGLSYEQYF.

The chain links TRBV12-3 or TRBV12-4 to TRBJ1-5; 8 bases are shared with TRBD1. V was pared by 2 bases and J by 5 bases, with 17 bases of the junction left unmatched. CDR3 length: 19 amino acids. CDR3 coding DNA: TGTGCCAGCAGTTTATCCCCCGAAGACGGACAGGGCTTCTATCAGCCCCAGCATTTT. Encoded protein: CASSLSPEDGQGFYQPQHF.

The sample holds a few counts of this clonotype. The genes are TRBV6-5 and TRBJ2-1, with D maybe TRBD2 (5 bases). CDR3 length: 13 residues. CDR1 is MNHEY, CDR2 SVGAGI, per germline. V gave up 4 bases and J gave up 7 bases, with 11 bases separating them. CDR3 in DNA: TGTGCCAGCAGTTTGCCGCGGAGGAATGAGCAGTTCTTC. Amino acids: CASSLPRRNEQFF.

This clonotype was found once. This chain uses TRBV3-1 with TRBJ1-1, with 7 nucleotides matching TRBD1. CDR1 and CDR2 (germline): LGHDT, YNNKEL (reference sequence). J lost 6 bases, V lost 1 base, and 8 bases had no gene match. The CDR3 has 15 residues. The CDR3 region is CASSQGRNRGSEAFF. The CDR3 DNA reads as TGTGCCAGCAGCCAAGGCAGGAACAGGGGTTCTGAAGCTTTCTTT.

This chain uses TRBV9 with TRBJ1-2, with D perhaps matching TRBD1 (6 bases). V was pared by 3 bases and J by 4 bases, with 13 bases between. This CDR3 contains 14 residues. Germline CDR1 is SGDLS and CDR2 is YYNGEE. For the CDR3, the DNA is TGTGCCAGCAGCGACCTCCGACAGGCCTATGGCTACACCTTC. This encodes CASSDLRQAYGYTF.

The sample holds a few counts of this clonotype. V usage is TRBV5-6 and J usage is TRBJ2-1; 9 nucleotides line up with TRBD1. J gave up 4 bases and V 4 bases, and 12 bases lay outside the gene matches. Germline V gene sequence: CDR1 SGHDT, CDR2 YYEEEE. This CDR3 has 17 residues. The DNA for the CDR3 is TGTGCCAGCAGCAAAACCGGGACAGGGAATTTTTACAATGAGCAGTTCTTC. Its protein is CASSKTGTGNFYNEQFF. The variable domain in full, completed from reference TRBV5-6 and TRBJ2-1, reads DAGVTQSPTHLIKTRGQQVTLRCSPKSGHDTVSWYQQALGQGPQFIFQYYEEEERQRGNFPDRFSGHQFPNYSSELNVNALLLGDSALYLCASSKTGTGNFYNEQFFGPGTRLTVL.

The chain carries TRBV12-3 or TRBV12-4 and TRBJ2-7, with TRBD2 as a possible D gene (5 bases). V lost 2 bases to trimming and J lost 1 base, with 18 bases between them. The CDR3 has 17 amino acids. This chain's CDR3 is CASSLTHGLDFSYEQYF. CDR3 nucleotides: TGTGCCAGCAGTTTAACTCACGGACTCGATTTTTCCTACGAGCAGTACTTC.

The chain employs TRBV4-1 and TRBJ2-7; D is unclear. This CDR3 has 15 residues. CDR1 MGHRA and CDR2 YSYEKL come from the germline V gene. V was cut by 3 bases and J by 1 base, with 13 bases left in between. The chain's CDR3 is CASSQGPPGSYEQYF. The CDR3 nucleotides read TGCGCCAGCAGCCAGGGCCCGCCGGGTTCCTACGAGCAGTACTTC.

This clonotype was detected only a few times. The V call is TRBV29-1, the J call TRBJ1-5; D is uncertain. With 2 bases removed from V and 6 bases from J, the gap between germline ends came to 11 bases. Germline CDR1 reads SQVTM; CDR2 reads ANQGSEA. This CDR3 has 13 residues. CDR3 in DNA: TGCAGCGTTGAAACCCAAGACGGTCAGCCCCAGCATTTT. Amino acids: CSVETQDGQPQHF.

This rearrangement joins TRBV6-6 to TRBJ2-7; tentatively, D is TRBD1 (6 bases). Trimming took 6 bases from V and 0 from J, leaving 15 bases between them. This CDR3 has 15 amino acids. Germline values: CDR1 MNHNY, CDR2 SVGAGI (reference sequence). The CDR3 spells CASSGQHQSSYEQYF. The CDR3 DNA reads as TGTGCCAGCAGCGGACAGCACCAGTCCTCCTACGAGCAGTACTTC.

J is TRBJ2-1 and V is TRBV12-3 or TRBV12-4; 9 positions match TRBD1. This CDR3 is 17 amino acids long. After removal of 1 base from V and 9 bases from J, the junction contained 13 bases not matched to a gene. The CDR3 DNA sequence: TGTGCCAGCAGTTTAGGGGGTGGGAGGACAGGGGATATTGAGCAGTTCTTC. This sequence encodes CASSLGGGRTGDIEQFF.

This clonotype was seen a handful of times. The rearrangement links TRBV20-1 to TRBJ2-7; D possibly corresponds to TRBD2 (5 bases). The CDR3 contains 14 residues. The V gene's germline CDR1 is DFQATT and CDR2 SNEGSKA (reference sequence). Trimming took off 0 bases at V and 3 bases at J, with 12 bases between the two ends. CDR3 in amino acids: CSARDGSWGYEQYF. The CDR3, as DNA: TGCAGTGCTAGAGATGGGAGCTGGGGCTACGAGCAGTACTTC.

In its sample, this clonotype was seen a few times. The chain has TRBV9 and TRBJ2-7; 7 bases align to TRBD1. The CDR3 sequence is 16 residues long. Germline V gene lookup returns CDR1 SGDLS and CDR2 YYNGEE. Unmatched junction bases numbered 12, after V lost 4 bases and J lost 2 bases. For the CDR3, the DNA is TGTGCCAGCAGCCCAAGGACAGGTGGGAACACCTACGAGCAGTACTTC. Translated: CASSPRTGGNTYEQYF.

This clonotype was observed a handful of times. This chain links TRBV6-1 with TRBJ1-5, with D hard to call. The CDR3 is made up of 17 amino acids. In germline, CDR1 is MNHNS, CDR2 SASEGT. V gave up 0 bases and J gave up 0 bases, with 12 bases separating them. CDR3 DNA sequence: TGTGCCAGCAGTGAAGCGCTTCAGGAGATTAGCAATCAGCCCCAGCATTTT. It is translated as CASSEALQEISNQPQHF.

The chain combines TRBV20-1 with TRBJ2-5; TRBD2 matches 11 bases. This CDR3 is built from 15 residues. V lost 3 bases, J lost 0 bases, and 3 bases stayed unmatched. CDR1 and CDR2 from the germline V gene are DFQATT and SNEGSKA (reference sequence). The CDR3 reads CSASLTSGDQETQYF. In DNA form, the CDR3 reads TGCAGTGCTAGCCTGACTAGCGGGGACCAAGAGACCCAGTACTTC.

This clonotype was counted only a few times. The genes are TRBV20-1 and TRBJ1-5; the match to TRBD1 covers 8 bases. V lost 5 bases, J lost 0 bases, and 3 bases stayed unmatched. The length of the CDR3 is 14 residues. CDR1 is DFQATT and CDR2 is SNEGSKA in the germline V gene (reference sequence). The chain's CDR3 is CSALQGASNQPQHF. For the CDR3, the DNA is TGCAGTGCTCTTCAGGGGGCTAGCAATCAGCCCCAGCATTTT.

This clonotype was picked up a small number of times. This chain joins TRBV9 and TRBJ1-4, with 9 bases that match TRBD1. The CDR3 runs 13 residues. V was pared by 4 bases and J by 11 bases, with 6 bases of the junction left unmatched. The germline CDR1 and CDR2 sequences are SGDLS and YYNGEE. CDR3 loop: CASSLQTGGKLFF. The CDR3 coding sequence is TGTGCCAGCAGCCTTCAGACAGGGGGGAAACTGTTTTTT.

The gene calls are TRBV30 and TRBJ1-2; TRBD1 matches 9 bases. The V gene's germline CDR1 is GTSNPN and CDR2 SVGIG (reference sequence). The CDR3 is made up of 14 amino acids. Trimming took 4 bases from V and 6 from J; bases not matched to a gene: 9. The CDR3 nucleotides are TGTGCCTGGACCTCCGGGACAGGGATGCATGGCTACACCTTC. Its protein is CAWTSGTGMHGYTF.

CDR3 nucleotides: TGTGCCAGCAGCCACCGGGACAGGGGGCGTTACGAGCAGTACTTC. This sequence encodes CASSHRDRGRYEQYF. The gene calls are TRBV3-1 and TRBJ2-7; 12 nucleotides align to TRBD1. Germline CDR1 and CDR2: LGHDT and YNNKEL (reference sequence). The CDR3 length is 15 residues. V shed 3 bases and J 4 bases; nucleotides not matched to a gene: 4.